Listed below are T cell receptor beta chains from one sample, sequenced in a study of T cell responses to AZD1222 COVID-19 vaccine. The table came from immunoSEQ multiplex PCR; TCRdb's copy has only in-frame clones and leaves some out. The sample has over 35,000 clones; around 80% are singletons. The source was peripheral blood, collected 28 days after the second dose of the MenACWY control vaccine. Receptors were obtained from an adult who received the MenACWY meningococcal vaccine as a control. Both conserved end residues are part of each CDR3. D genes are given only for firm matches.

d_gene	v_gene	j_gene	CDR3aa
-	TRBV30	TRBJ1-1	CAWIYRGKTEAFF
-	TRBV2	TRBJ2-1	CASRPYAGPYNEQFF
TRBD1	TRBV19	TRBJ2-1	CASRETGGPSYNEQFF
-	TRBV2	TRBJ1-1	CASSEYQADTEAFF
-	TRBV19	TRBJ1-5	CASSLQEFGNQPQHF
TRBD1	TRBV27	TRBJ2-7	CASSLKPFSHRGRFYEQYF
TRBD2	TRBV18	TRBJ2-1	CASSPRPGLAGSNEQFF
-	TRBV11-2	TRBJ1-1	CASIRSRAAPTEAFF
-	TRBV29-1	TRBJ1-2	CSVEDRPSNYGYTF
-	TRBV6-6	TRBJ2-7	CASSYGPGTTGREQYF
-	TRBV20-1	TRBJ1-2	CSAIDYGYTF
-	TRBV12-3/TRBV12-4	TRBJ2-2	CASSLSGELFF
TRBD1	TRBV28	TRBJ1-2	CASSWGQGVNGYTF
-	TRBV6-6	TRBJ1-5	CASRYSGSNQPQHF
-	TRBV6-5	TRBJ2-1	CASSYGQYNEQFF
TRBD2	TRBV3-1/TRBV3-2	TRBJ2-2	CAPRPGAGGGGELFF
TRBD2	TRBV5-1	TRBJ2-1	CASSLDVAGKDEQFF
-	TRBV29-1	TRBJ1-6	CSVGGDNSPLHF
-	TRBV9	TRBJ1-4	CASSPMADSEKLFF
-	TRBV5-4	TRBJ2-7	CASSGAGVHEQYF
TRBD1	TRBV5-1	TRBJ1-1	CASSLARDRADTEAFF
TRBD1	TRBV29-1	TRBJ1-1	CSVGTGGRVTEAFF
TRBD2	TRBV5-1	TRBJ2-3	CASSLPSGSGTDTQYF
TRBD1	TRBV5-1	TRBJ2-3	CASSSNRGEGTQYF
-	TRBV27	TRBJ2-7	CASSSHEPGLQIGGSYEQYF
-	TRBV12-3/TRBV12-4	TRBJ1-2	CASSTSDGSGYTF
TRBD1	TRBV19	TRBJ2-1	CASSIDRQGANPAGSYNEQFF
-	TRBV19	TRBJ2-3	CASNKGIATDTQYF
-	TRBV5-1	TRBJ2-5	CASSLMGQETQYF
TRBD1	TRBV5-1	TRBJ1-1	CASSSTGTGWMGEAFF
-	TRBV29-1	TRBJ1-1	CSVPRAGNTEAFF
TRBD1	TRBV29-1	TRBJ2-1	CSVGFVTGNEQFF
-	TRBV6-4	TRBJ2-5	CASSLKGGETQYF
TRBD2	TRBV6-1	TRBJ2-7	CASSEFERGGNYEQYF
TRBD2	TRBV2	TRBJ2-2	CASIRGRGSTGELFF
-	TRBV14	TRBJ1-2	CASSQEGKGGTLYGYTF
-	TRBV6-5	TRBJ2-2	CASSSIRGSGELFF
-	TRBV28	TRBJ1-5	CASSFQGGGLFPQHF
TRBD1	TRBV9	TRBJ2-5	CASSPVGTARQETQYF
TRBD1	TRBV10-2	TRBJ1-6	CASIDRVNSPLHF